These T cell receptor beta chains were read from a single sample in a study of cytomegalovirus exposure and HLA in healthy donors. Profiled with immunoSEQ multiplex PCR; TCRdb holds only in-frame clones, not every one. The table has 110,000 or so clones, 76% seen once. Specimen: PBMCs. The receptor source for this set is a man aged 40-49 years in good health and CMV-seropositive. Each CDR3 is given with its conserved first and last residue.

CDR3 length,J gene,V gene,CDR3 protein
15,TRBJ2-7,TRBV30,CAWSVRTSGGYEQYF
16,TRBJ2-2,TRBV18,CASSGLAGDNTGELFF
13,TRBJ2-7,TRBV7-2,CASSLGLVYEQYF
15,TRBJ1-2,TRBV6-5,CASRTGTGGEDGYTF
15,TRBJ1-1,TRBV9,CASSSSDRRKGRAFF
17,TRBJ2-1,TRBV11-3,CASSSYSGRSSYNEQFF
14,TRBJ1-5,TRBV28,CASSLVQSNQPQHF
13,TRBJ2-3,TRBV11-3,CASSSLTSHTQYF
13,TRBJ2-5,TRBV7-9,CASRTSFVETQYF
14,TRBJ2-3,TRBV6-1,CASSEGLGGPTQYF
12,TRBJ2-5,TRBV2,CASTGVRETQYF